This TCR beta chain derives from a study of blood T cell repertoires in COVID-19. Study overall: Some COVID-19 samples were acute and others convalescent; all came from the United States, Italy and Spain. T cells, B-cell-depleted T cells, or PBMCs provided the cDNA or gDNA that served as material.

In the study's own analysis: Amplified reference gene primers provided the basis for estimating nucleated cell counts. Clones were read by immunoSEQ multiplex PCR, and TCRdb kept only the in-frame ones, dropping some. The DNA was the basis for D and trimming; V, J and clone size are from that table. The table lists 100,000 to 150,000 clones, under 95% of them singletons, with roughly 3.7% in the top ten. Germline V gives CDR1 MNHEY, CDR2 SVGAGI. There are 15 residues in the CDR3. V shed 6 bases, J shed 1 base, and the junction held 7 bases outside the gene matches. Sequencing was performed on peripheral blood. The chain employs TRBV6-5 and TRBJ2-3, with 7 nucleotides matching TRBD1. The sequence was obtained from a man aged 45 to 65 with active COVID-19. The CDR3 spells CASRISGQGTDTQYF. The CDR3 nucleotides read TGTGCCAGCAGAATCAGCGGACAGGGCACAGATACGCAGTATTTT.